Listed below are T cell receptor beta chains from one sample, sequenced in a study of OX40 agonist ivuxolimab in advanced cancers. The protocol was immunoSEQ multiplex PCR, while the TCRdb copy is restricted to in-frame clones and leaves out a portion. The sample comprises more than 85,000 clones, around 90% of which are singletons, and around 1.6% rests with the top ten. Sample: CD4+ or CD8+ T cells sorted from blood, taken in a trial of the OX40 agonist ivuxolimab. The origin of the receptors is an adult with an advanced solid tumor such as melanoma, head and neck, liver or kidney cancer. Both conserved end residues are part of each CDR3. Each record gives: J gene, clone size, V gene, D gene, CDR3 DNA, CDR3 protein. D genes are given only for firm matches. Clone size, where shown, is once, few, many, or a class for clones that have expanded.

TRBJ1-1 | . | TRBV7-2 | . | TGTGCCAGCAGCGGCAGTGTAACCACGGTGGGCACTGAAGCTTTCTTT | CASSGSVTTVGTEAFF
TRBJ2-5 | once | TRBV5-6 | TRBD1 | TGTGCCAGCAGCTTATGGGACAGCCAAGAGACCCAGTACTTC | CASSLWDSQETQYF
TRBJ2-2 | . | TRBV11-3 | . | TGTGCCAGCAGTCCCCCCGCTATGAACACCGGGGAGCTGTTTTTT | CASSPPAMNTGELFF
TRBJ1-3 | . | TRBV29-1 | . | TGCAGCGCCCAGGAAACCTACGGCTCTGGAAACACCATATATTTT | CSAQETYGSGNTIYF
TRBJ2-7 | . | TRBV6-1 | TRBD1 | TGTGCCAGCAGTGAGGGGGACAGGGGCCCTATGATGGAGTACTTC | CASSEGDRGPMMEYF
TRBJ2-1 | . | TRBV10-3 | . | TGTGCCACCCAGGTAGGGTTTGATACCTACAATGAGCAGTTCTTC | CATQVGFDTYNEQFF
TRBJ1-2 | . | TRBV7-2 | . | TGTGCCAGCAGCTTAGAGGGGGTGTATGGCTACACCTTC | CASSLEGVYGYTF
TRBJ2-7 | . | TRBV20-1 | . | TGCAGTGCTAGACAGGCTCCCGAGCAGTACTTC | CSARQAPEQYF
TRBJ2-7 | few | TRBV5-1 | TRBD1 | TGCGCCAGCAGCTTGGACGGGACAGCAGACTACGAGCAGTACTTC | CASSLDGTADYEQYF
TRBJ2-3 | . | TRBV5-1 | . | TGCGCCAGCAGCCCAAGATCAGATACGCAGTATTTT | CASSPRSDTQYF
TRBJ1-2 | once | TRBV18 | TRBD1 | TGTGCCAGCTCACCACCGAGAGGGGGCGGCTATGGCTACACCTTC | CASSPPRGGGYGYTF
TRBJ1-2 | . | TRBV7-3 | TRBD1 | TGTGCCAGCAGCTCCCCCCGAGGAGGGGGCAATGATGGCTACACCTTC | CASSSPRGGGNDGYTF
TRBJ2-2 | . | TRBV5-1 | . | TGCGCCAGCAGCGGACTCCTAGGAACCGGGGAGCTGTTTTTT | CASSGLLGTGELFF
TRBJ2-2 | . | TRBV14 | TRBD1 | TGTGCCAGCAGCCGAGGACAGGGATGGACCGGGGAGCTGTTTTTT | CASSRGQGWTGELFF
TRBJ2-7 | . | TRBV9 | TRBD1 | TGTGCCAGCAGCCCGCGGACAGGCCCGACAGGGGAGCAGTACTTC | CASSPRTGPTGEQYF
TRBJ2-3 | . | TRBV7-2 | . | TGTGCCAGCAGCTTCCGCCCCCAGCGGGTCACAGATACGCAGTATTTT | CASSFRPQRVTDTQYF
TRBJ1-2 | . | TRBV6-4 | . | TGTGCCAGCAGTGACTCGGCAGGCTATGGCTACACCTTC | CASSDSAGYGYTF
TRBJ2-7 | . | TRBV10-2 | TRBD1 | TGCGCCAGCAGAGGCGGGACAGGGGACGAGCAGTACTTC | CASRGGTGDEQYF
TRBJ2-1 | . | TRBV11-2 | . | TGTGCCAGCAGCTCGTCAGGGGGAGCGGGAGCCTACAATGAGCAGTTCTTC | CASSSSGGAGAYNEQFF
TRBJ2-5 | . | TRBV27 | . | TGTGCCAGCAGTTTGAGAATCGGGGGCGCGGGAAAGACCCAGTACTTC | CASSLRIGGAGKTQYF
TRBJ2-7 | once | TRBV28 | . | TGTGCCAGCAGTTTTCCCAGGGGATCCTACGAGCAGTACTTC | CASSFPRGSYEQYF
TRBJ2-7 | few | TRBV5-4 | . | TGTGCCAGCAGCTTGCGGGGGCTGGACGAGCAGTACTTC | CASSLRGLDEQYF
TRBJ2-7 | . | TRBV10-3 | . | TGTGCCATCAGTGATGTTGTCGGGCCAGGGGCAAACGAGCAGTACTTC | CAISDVVGPGANEQYF
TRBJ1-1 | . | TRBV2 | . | TGTGCCAGCAGTGAGTTGACAGGCTCGGACACTGAAGCTTTCTTT | CASSELTGSDTEAFF
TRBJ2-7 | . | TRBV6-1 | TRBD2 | TGTGCCAGCAGTGAGAGGGGGACTAGCACTCGGGAGCAGTACTTC | CASSERGTSTREQYF
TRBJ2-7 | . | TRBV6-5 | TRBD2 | TGTGCCAGCAATGTAGCGCGGGAGGGCCAAAAGTACTTC | CASNVAREGQKYF
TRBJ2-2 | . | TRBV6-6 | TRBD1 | TGTGCCAGCAGCCTGACAGGGGCTGAGACCGGGGAGCTGTTTTTT | CASSLTGAETGELFF
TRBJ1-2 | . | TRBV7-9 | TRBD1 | TGTGCCAGCAGCCCTGGGATGGGACAGGGGTCGTCTGGTGGCTACACCTTC | CASSPGMGQGSSGGYTF
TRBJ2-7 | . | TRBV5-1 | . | TGCGCCAGCAGCTTGGCCGTGGGAACGGGGGCTACAGGTCACGAGCAGTACTTC | CASSLAVGTGATGHEQYF
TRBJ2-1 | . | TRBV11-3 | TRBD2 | TGTGCCAGCAGCCCTAGCGGGAGCTCCTACAATGAGCAGTTCTTC | CASSPSGSSYNEQFF
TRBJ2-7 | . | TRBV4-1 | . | TGCGCCAGCAGCCCAGCGGACTCTAGGTACGAGCAGTACTTC | CASSPADSRYEQYF
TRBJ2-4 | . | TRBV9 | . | TGTGCCAGCAGCGTAGGAGAGGGGGTCGGCAAAAACATTCAGTACTTC | CASSVGEGVGKNIQYF
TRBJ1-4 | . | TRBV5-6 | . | TGTGCCAGCAGCTTGGTTGGGGGCGCAAATGAAAAACTGTTTTTT | CASSLVGGANEKLFF
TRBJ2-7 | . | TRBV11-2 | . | TGTGCCAGCAGCGCTACATACGAGCAGTACTTC | CASSATYEQYF
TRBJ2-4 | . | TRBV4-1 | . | TGCGCCAGCAGCCAAGTTATGGCGGTAGCCAAAAACATTCAGTACTTC | CASSQVMAVAKNIQYF
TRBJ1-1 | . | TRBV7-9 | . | TGTGCCAGCAGCCCCCGGACAAGTATGAACACTGAAGCTTTCTTT | CASSPRTSMNTEAFF
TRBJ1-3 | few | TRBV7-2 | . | TGTGCCAGCAGCTTAGGTCGGGGGGCGAGCTCTGGAAACACCATATATTTT | CASSLGRGASSGNTIYF
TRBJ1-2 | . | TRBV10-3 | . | TGTGCCATCAGTGAGCCCGCCGGACAGACCTATGGCTACACCTTC | CAISEPAGQTYGYTF
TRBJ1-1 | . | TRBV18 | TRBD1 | TGTGCCAGCTCACCAGGGACAGGGTACGCTGAAGCTTTCTTT | CASSPGTGYAEAFF
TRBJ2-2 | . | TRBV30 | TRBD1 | TGTGCCTGGAGTGATGGCAGGGGGCCCCCCGGGGAGCTGTTTTTT | CAWSDGRGPPGELFF
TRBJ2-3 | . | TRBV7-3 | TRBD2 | TGTGCCAGCAGCTTCTCGGGACTAGCGGGAGGGCCGGGAACAGATACGCAGTATTTT | CASSFSGLAGGPGTDTQYF
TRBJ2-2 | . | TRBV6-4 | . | TGTGCCAGCCGTTTAGACAGATACACCGGGGAGCTGTTTTTT | CASRLDRYTGELFF
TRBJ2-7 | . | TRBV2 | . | TGTGCCAGCAGTGAACGGTCCCTCTCCGAGCAGTACTTC | CASSERSLSEQYF
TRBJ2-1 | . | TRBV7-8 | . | TGTGCCAGCAGCCATGCGACGAGCTACAATGAGCAGTTCTTC | CASSHATSYNEQFF
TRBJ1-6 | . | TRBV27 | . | TGTGCCAGCAGTTTCATAGGGAGCTCCTATAATTCACCCCTCCACTTT | CASSFIGSSYNSPLHF
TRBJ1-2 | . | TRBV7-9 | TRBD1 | TGTGCCAGCAGCATCCTAACAGGGGTAAACGGGGGCTACACCTTC | CASSILTGVNGGYTF
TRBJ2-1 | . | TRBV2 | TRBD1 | TGTGCCAGCAGTCGACAGGGGATTATCAATGAGCAGTTCTTC | CASSRQGIINEQFF
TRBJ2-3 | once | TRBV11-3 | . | TGTGCCAGCAGCTTATTCAGCACAGATACGCAGTATTTT | CASSLFSTDTQYF
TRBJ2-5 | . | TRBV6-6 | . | TGTGCCAGCAGGCCCGATCCCCTCCAAGAGACCCAGTACTTC | CASRPDPLQETQYF
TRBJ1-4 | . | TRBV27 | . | TGTGCCAGCAGTTTCCAGCCTAATGAAAAACTGTTTTTT | CASSFQPNEKLFF
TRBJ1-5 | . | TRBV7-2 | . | TGTGCCAGCAGCCCCGATGGGGGGGCTCATCAGCCCCAGCATTTT | CASSPDGGAHQPQHF
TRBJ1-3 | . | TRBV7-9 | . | TGTGCCAGCAGCTTAGCCGGATCTGGAAACACCATATATTTT | CASSLAGSGNTIYF
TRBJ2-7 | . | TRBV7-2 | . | TGTGCCAGCAGCTTAAGTCATAGCTCCTACGAGCAGTACTTC | CASSLSHSSYEQYF
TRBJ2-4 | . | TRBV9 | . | TGTGCCAGCAGCGCTAGGGTTAGCAAAAACATTCAGTACTTC | CASSARVSKNIQYF